Sequencing of this T cell receptor (beta chain) was carried out in a study of radiation and T cells in renal cell carcinoma. Regarding time point: blood 4 weeks post-SBRT, at nephrectomy. The treatment is: 15 Gy SBRT to primary tumor, nephrectomy 4 weeks later. Nephrectomy followed 15 Gy stereotactic body radiation by 4 weeks. This renal cell carcinoma was of the clear cell type. Assay used: immunoSEQ multiplex PCR; TCRdb lists only in-frame clones, some missing. This table holds around 81,000 clones, 85% found once. As regards this clone: Its antigen is still unknown.

The study's findings and limits: In blood, top tumor clones expanded by 2 weeks, shrinking by 4.

This CDR3 is 19 amino acids long. The V segment lost 3 bases and the J segment 0 bases; nucleotides outside the gene matches: 12. Looked up from germline, CDR1 is MDHEN and CDR2 is SYDVKM. The chain has TRBV28 and TRBJ1-5; 9 nucleotides match TRBD1. Source: blood, taken from a patient whose treatment included radiotherapy and nephrectomy. The sequence was collected from a man aged 45-65 years with renal cell carcinoma. CDR3 in amino acids: CASSFLGQGIPYSNQPQHF. The CDR3 bases are TGTGCCAGCAGTTTCCTAGGACAGGGGATTCCTTATAGCAATCAGCCCCAGCATTTT.